A selection of T cell receptor beta chains follows, all from one sample in a study of T cell repertoires in cytomegalovirus infection. MiXCR, applied by TCRdb to the reads, yields one record per CDR3 protein. The table has 450,000 to 550,000 distinct CDR3 sequences, more than 15% seen once. The sample comprised CD8+ T cells from PBMCs. Receptors originate from a human donor in good health (CMV status not recorded). Some clones in this sample may be carry-over from other donors' samples. Both conserved end residues are part of each CDR3. The D gene is left open where the match is weak. Part of the rows lack a size; the others show once, few, many or a class for expanded clones.

cdr3_nt	cdr3_aa	clone_size	d_call	v_call	j_call
TGCGCCAGCAGCCAAGCAACAGGAGGACTAGACGTTACGCAGTATTTT	CASSQATGGLDVTQYF	many	TRBD2	TRBV4-1	TRBJ2-3
TGTGCCATCACCTCGGGGGGTGCGAGTGATGGCTACACCTTC	CAITSGGASDGYTF	NA	NA	TRBV10-3	TRBJ1-2
TGTGCCAGCAGCTTGATATTAGAGATGGACGGGGAGCTGTTTTTT	CASSLILEMDGELFF	NA	NA	TRBV5-6	TRBJ2-2
TGTGCCAGCAGTTCCGACACAAACTATGGCTACACCTTC	CASSSDTNYGYTF	NA	NA	TRBV2	TRBJ1-2
TGTGCCGGGGGACAGGGCACCTTC	CAGGQGTF	many	TRBD1	TRBV27	TRBJ1-2
TGTGCCAGCAGCTTACAGCGGAACTATGGCTACACCTTC	CASSLQRNYGYTF	many	NA	TRBV7-9	TRBJ1-2
TGTGCCATCAGTAGATCACAGGGGGGCCCCTCCATGAACACTGAAGCTTTCTTT	CAISRSQGGPSMNTEAFF	few	TRBD1	TRBV10-3	TRBJ1-1
TGTGCCAGCAGCGCCTTAGCGGGAGGGAGGTACACCGGGGAGCTGTTTTTT	CASSALAGGRYTGELFF	NA	TRBD2	TRBV9	TRBJ2-2
TGTGCCAGCAGCTTAGGTCCCGCGAACGAGCAGTACTTC	CASSLGPANEQYF	many	NA	TRBV7-6	TRBJ2-7
TGTGCCAGAAGATCCCACCCCACCGGGACAGGGATGGACGAGCAGTACTTC	CARRSHPTGTGMDEQYF	NA	TRBD1	TRBV5-5	TRBJ2-7
TGTGCCAGCAGCTTTTGGCGGGAGAACACTGAAGCTTTCTTT	CASSFWRENTEAFF	many	NA	TRBV11-2	TRBJ1-1
TGCAGCGTTGGTATCCCAATCACGGGGAATGAGCAGTTCTTC	CSVGIPITGNEQFF	NA	NA	TRBV29-1	TRBJ2-1
TGTGCCAGCAGTTTGTTCGGGGGGGACACCGGGGAGCTGTTTTTT	CASSLFGGDTGELFF	many	TRBD2	TRBV28	TRBJ2-2
TGTGCCAGCAGCGTAGGGGAGAATGAGCAGTTCTTC	CASSVGENEQFF	NA	NA	TRBV9	TRBJ2-1
TGTGCCACCGGGGCGAGACAGGGGGCTTCCACCGGGGAGCTGTTTTTT	CATGARQGASTGELFF	few	TRBD1	TRBV19	TRBJ2-2
TGTGCCAGCAGCTTAGTGGCTAGCGGGCCTGCTAGGGGAAAGTTCTTC	CASSLVASGPARGKFF	many	TRBD2	TRBV7-9	TRBJ2-1
TGTGCCAGCAGCGCGGACCCGGGCACTGAAGCTTTCTTT	CASSADPGTEAFF	many	NA	TRBV7-3	TRBJ1-1
TGCGCCAGCAGTGAAGGGTATAGCAATCAGCCCCAGCATTTT	CASSEGYSNQPQHF	NA	NA	TRBV10-1	TRBJ1-5
TGTGCCAGCAGCCCGCCCGGAGAGGGAACAGATACGCAGTATTTT	CASSPPGEGTDTQYF	NA	NA	TRBV11-2	TRBJ2-3
TGTGCCAGCAGCCCAGGGACAGAATTACGAGGACAGTACTTC	CASSPGTELRGQYF	NA	TRBD1	TRBV4-2	TRBJ2-7
TGTGCCAGCAGCGTAGCTTTTACAGGGAACACTGAAGCTTTCTTT	CASSVAFTGNTEAFF	few	NA	TRBV9	TRBJ1-1
TGTGCCAGCAGTGAACAAGGGAGTCCTAGCACAGATACGCAGTATTTT	CASSEQGSPSTDTQYF	many	NA	TRBV2	TRBJ2-3
TGTGCCAGCAGCCGAGTCGGACAGGGGTCCGGGGAGCTGTTTTTT	CASSRVGQGSGELFF	NA	TRBD1	TRBV27	TRBJ2-2
TGTGCCAGCAGTAAAGTAGGGGCAGGGTTATTCTACGAGCAGTACTTC	CASSKVGAGLFYEQYF	few	NA	TRBV12-3/TRBV12-4	TRBJ2-7
TGTGCCAGCAGCGTCTACAGGGGGCGCGCGGACACTGAAGCTTTCTTT	CASSVYRGRADTEAFF	many	TRBD1	TRBV7-9	TRBJ1-1
TGTGCCAGCACCGATCGTACTAGCGGGGACATTTACAATGAGCAGTTCTTC	CASTDRTSGDIYNEQFF	NA	TRBD2	TRBV7-9	TRBJ2-1
TGTGCCAGCAGCTTGAGGGACAGGGCAGATACGCAGTATTTT	CASSLRDRADTQYF	many	TRBD1	TRBV5-6	TRBJ2-3
TGTGCCAGCAGTTTGGGGGCCACCGAGAACCCGTACTTC	CASSLGATENPYF	NA	NA	TRBV27	TRBJ2-5
TGTGCCAGCAGCTACTCGGGACAGAGGAACACTGAAGCTTTCTTT	CASSYSGQRNTEAFF	few	TRBD1	TRBV6-2/TRBV6-3	TRBJ1-1
TGTGCCAGCAGTTACGGCCCAGTCTCGCGGGGGGCGGGTACGCAGTATTTT	CASSYGPVSRGAGTQYF	NA	TRBD2	TRBV6-6	TRBJ2-3
TGTGCCAGTAGTATAGCCATAGGGGCCCGCGAAGGGAGGGGGCGGTTCTTC	CASSIAIGAREGRGRFF	few	NA	TRBV19	TRBJ2-1
TGTGCCAGCAGCTTAGAAATTGGGGGAGAGGTCCCAAGACTAGCGGTCTACAATGAGCAGTTCTTC	CASSLEIGGEVPRLAVYNEQFF	many	TRBD2	TRBV11-2	TRBJ2-1